Sequencing of this T cell receptor beta chain was carried out in a study of T cell responses to AZD1222 COVID-19 vaccine. General study findings and limits: Unmutated variant regions are reportedly targeted by nearly half of spike-specific TCRs. Spike regions recognized by vaccine-associated CD4 TCRs spanned the protein, led by 160-218 and 743-854. Researchers took repertoire samples only after the peak T cell response had come. White British people made up most donors, females outnumbered males, and clonal diversity was possibly underestimated.

Assay used: immunoSEQ multiplex PCR; TCRdb lists only in-frame clones, some missing. In the table there are 100,000 to 150,000 clones, 75% to 90% of which are singletons. The CDR3 extends over 14 amino acids. V dropped 4 bases and J dropped 8; count of bases not matched to a gene: 8. CDR1 and CDR2 (germline): MNHEY, SVGAGI. A word on this clone: Its antigen is unknown.

The J gene is TRBJ1-5, the V gene TRBV6-5; 7 positions agree with TRBD1. This specimen consisted of peripheral blood, obtained 28 days after the second AZD1222 dose. The origin of this receptor is an adult who received the AZD1222 COVID-19 vaccine. Here the CDR3 reads CASSWWQGGEPQHF. The CDR3 DNA reads as TGTGCCAGCAGTTGGTGGCAGGGGGGAGAGCCCCAGCATTTT.